Listed below are T cell receptor beta chains from one sample, sequenced in a study of blood T cell repertoires in COVID-19. Profiled with immunoSEQ multiplex PCR; TCRdb holds only in-frame clones, not every one. Among a few hundred thousand clones, 70% to 90% were seen once, and the ten largest hold less than 2.5%. Sequencing was performed on PBMCs or T cells enriched from blood (not recorded which). All receptors derive from a man aged 25-40 years who had recovered from COVID-19. CDR3s include the opening cysteine and the closing phenylalanine or tryptophan. D genes are given only for firm matches. Clone size, where shown, is once, few, many, or a class for clones that have expanded.

D	V	size	J	CDR3	DNA
TRBD2	TRBV11-2	.	TRBJ2-5	CASSLDWASGGDQYF	TGTGCCAGCAGCTTAGATTGGGCTAGCGGGGGGGACCAGTACTTC
.	TRBV7-2	.	TRBJ1-6	CASSVLQSSYNSPLHF	TGTGCCAGCAGCGTATTACAGAGCTCCTATAATTCACCCCTCCACTTT
.	TRBV4-2	.	TRBJ1-2	CASSQALSVAFYGYTF	TGTGCCAGCAGCCAAGCTTTGTCGGTCGCATTCTATGGCTACACCTTC
.	TRBV7-8	.	TRBJ2-1	CASSPSLFDNEQFF	TGTGCCAGCAGCCCCTCCTTGTTCGACAATGAGCAGTTCTTC
TRBD1	TRBV5-1	.	TRBJ2-7	CASSLHPQGARYEQYF	TGCGCCAGCAGCTTGCATCCCCAGGGGGCTAGATACGAGCAGTACTTC
.	TRBV5-8	.	TRBJ1-5	CASSPQRQARHSNQPQHF	TGTGCCAGCAGCCCCCAAAGACAGGCGAGACATAGCAATCAGCCCCAGCATTTT
.	TRBV7-2	.	TRBJ2-3	CASSLGGASEGGDTQYF	TGTGCCAGCAGCTTAGGGGGTGCTAGCGAGGGAGGAGATACGCAGTATTTT
.	TRBV3-1/TRBV3-2	.	TRBJ1-3	CASSQDYGSGGNTIYF	TGTGCCAGCAGCCAAGACTACGGGAGTGGAGGAAACACCATATATTTT
.	TRBV19	.	TRBJ1-1	CASKGSGDGTEAFF	TGTGCCAGTAAAGGATCGGGGGATGGCACTGAAGCTTTCTTT
TRBD1	TRBV5-1	once	TRBJ1-1	CASRPPGTGATEAFF	TGCGCCAGCAGACCCCCCGGGACAGGGGCCACTGAAGCTTTCTTT
.	TRBV10-1	.	TRBJ2-3	CASSPGNGLQTDTQYF	TGCGCCAGCAGCCCGGGAAACGGCCTCCAAACAGATACGCAGTATTTT
.	TRBV12-5	.	TRBJ1-1	CASGLGTNTEAFF	TGTGCTAGTGGTTTGGGCACTAACACTGAAGCTTTCTTT
TRBD2	TRBV7-9	.	TRBJ2-5	CASSLRKWLAGIFQETQYF	TGTGCCAGCAGCTTAAGAAAGTGGCTAGCGGGGATCTTCCAAGAGACCCAGTACTTC
TRBD1	TRBV24-1	.	TRBJ1-1	CATSAGQGKGNTEAFF	TGTGCCACCAGTGCTGGACAGGGTAAGGGGAACACTGAAGCTTTCTTT
.	TRBV5-1	.	TRBJ2-5	CASTIGIHETQYF	TGCGCCAGCACCATCGGGATCCACGAGACCCAGTACTTC
TRBD1	TRBV3-1/TRBV3-2	.	TRBJ1-5	CASSQTTGLGPQHF	TGTGCCAGCAGCCAAACGACAGGGTTAGGGCCCCAGCATTTT
.	TRBV19	.	TRBJ2-1	CASSQGWDEQFF	TGTGCCAGTAGTCAGGGCTGGGATGAGCAGTTCTTC
TRBD1	TRBV4-2	once	TRBJ1-6	CASSRNRGRNSPLHF	TGTGCCAGCAGCCGAAACAGGGGCCGCAATTCACCCCTCCACTTT
.	TRBV6-1	.	TRBJ2-7	CASSENGGLPYEQYF	TGTGCCAGCAGTGAAAACGGGGGTCTCCCCTACGAGCAGTACTTC
.	TRBV29-1	once	TRBJ2-5	CSTRPDFRETQYF	TGCAGCACCCGCCCTGACTTCCGGGAGACCCAGTACTTC
TRBD1	TRBV18	.	TRBJ1-2	CASSPEGQGGTYGYGYTF	TGTGCCAGCTCACCAGAGGGACAGGGGGGAACCTACGGCTATGGCTACACCTTC
.	TRBV30	once	TRBJ2-3	CAWGENTDTQYF	TGTGCCTGGGGGGAGAACACAGATACGCAGTATTTT
.	TRBV5-1	.	TRBJ2-4	CASSPTQTREWYF	TGCGCCAGCAGCCCAACCCAAACGAGGGAATGGTACTTC
.	TRBV2	once	TRBJ1-3	CASSEKVRSSGNTIYF	TGTGCCAGCAGTGAAAAAGTCCGGAGCTCTGGAAACACCATATATTTT
.	TRBV27	.	TRBJ1-6	CASGRYSNSPLHF	TGTGCCAGCGGGAGGTATAGCAATTCACCCCTCCACTTT
.	TRBV4-3	.	TRBJ1-6	CASSQDGGTNSPLHF	TGCGCCAGCAGCCAAGATGGCGGGACCAATTCACCCCTCCACTTT
TRBD2	TRBV9	.	TRBJ2-7	CASSGGAGGTYEQYF	TGTGCCAGCAGCGGGGGCGCGGGGGGCACCTACGAGCAGTACTTC
.	TRBV14	.	TRBJ1-2	CASSQGTFNYGYTF	TGTGCCAGCAGCCAAGGGACTTTTAACTATGGCTACACCTTC
TRBD2	TRBV14	.	TRBJ2-1	CASTHGGGLYNEQFF	TGTGCCAGCACCCACGGGGGGGGCCTCTACAATGAGCAGTTCTTC
TRBD2	TRBV3-1/TRBV3-2	.	TRBJ2-3	CASSLLRGETDTQYF	TGTGCCAGCAGCCTATTGCGGGGGGAAACAGATACGCAGTATTTT
.	TRBV14	.	TRBJ2-6	CASSQDLRISGDVLTF	TGTGCCAGCAGCCAAGATTTGCGAATCTCTGGTGACGTCCTGACTTTC
TRBD2	TRBV4-2	.	TRBJ2-3	CASSQDPGLARSTDTQYF	TGTGCCAGCAGCCAAGATCCCGGACTAGCCCGAAGCACAGATACGCAGTATTTT
.	TRBV27	.	TRBJ1-5	CASSLIGRGNQPQHF	TGTGCCAGCAGTTTAATAGGACGGGGGAATCAGCCCCAGCATTTT
.	TRBV10-3	.	TRBJ1-3	CAIRGPVNTIYF	TGTGCCATCAGGGGCCCAGTGAACACCATATATTTT
TRBD2	TRBV9	.	TRBJ2-1	CASSISGAYNEQFF	TGTGCCAGCAGCATCAGCGGGGCTTACAATGAGCAGTTCTTC
TRBD2	TRBV24-1	.	TRBJ2-2	CATSDSKRLAGSGELFF	TGTGCCACCAGTGATTCGAAAAGACTAGCGGGGTCCGGGGAGCTGTTTTTT
TRBD2	TRBV29-1	.	TRBJ2-7	CSVYSGSSYEQYF	TGCAGCGTTTATAGCGGGAGCTCCTACGAGCAGTACTTC
.	TRBV7-9	.	TRBJ1-1	CASSRGLGARAFF	TGTGCCAGCAGCAGGGGTCTGGGGGCGCGAGCTTTCTTT
TRBD1	TRBV30	.	TRBJ1-5	CAWSVGHRGPGQPQHF	TGTGCCTGGAGTGTGGGTCACAGGGGTCCAGGTCAGCCCCAGCATTTT
TRBD1	TRBV5-1	.	TRBJ1-1	CASSLGQGSTEAFF	TGCGCCAGCAGCTTGGGACAGGGTAGCACTGAAGCTTTCTTT
.	TRBV13	.	TRBJ1-2	CASSLDSNYGYTF	TGTGCCAGCAGCTTGGACAGTAACTATGGCTACACCTTC
TRBD2	TRBV4-1	.	TRBJ2-7	CASSQEDRAGAYEQYF	TGCGCCAGCAGCCAAGAAGATAGGGCGGGAGCCTACGAGCAGTACTTC
TRBD2	TRBV9	few	TRBJ2-7	CASSGGGNSYEQYF	TGTGCCAGCAGCGGCGGGGGGAACTCCTACGAGCAGTACTTC
.	TRBV30	.	TRBJ2-2	CAWTIKGWSLTGELFF	TGTGCCTGGACTATCAAGGGGTGGAGCCTTACCGGGGAGCTGTTTTTT
.	TRBV5-1	.	TRBJ2-1	CASSTGTSTGEQFF	TGCGCCAGCAGCACCGGGACCTCGACAGGTGAGCAGTTCTTC
.	TRBV5-1	.	TRBJ1-3	CASSLAVGSTIYF	TGCGCCAGCAGCTTGGCCGTGGGGAGCACCATATATTTT
.	TRBV19	.	TRBJ2-3	CASSLASTDTQYF	TGTGCCAGTAGTTTAGCGAGCACAGATACGCAGTATTTT